The T cell receptor (beta chain) described here comes from a study of cytomegalovirus exposure and HLA in healthy donors. The overall study: Of 350 to 400 genotyped donors, around 80% grouped in the Caucasian-associated ancestry cluster.

Remarks on this clone: The antigen is undetermined.

Findings of the study overall: Accounts indicate the classifier identified cytomegalovirus status with strong specificity and sensitivity.

With 60 Vbeta and 13 Jbeta primers, the PCR was carried out. The method was immunoSEQ multiplex PCR; TCRdb's version includes in-frame clones alone and lacks a portion of them. The sample carries about 200,000 clones, roughly 77% recorded once. Looked up from germline, CDR1 is ENHRY and CDR2 is SYGVKD. Trimming shortened V by 8 bases and J by 8 bases, and 16 bases separated the two germline ends. The CDR3 contains 13 residues. The sequence was obtained from a male donor in good health and CMV-seropositive. The J gene is TRBJ2-1, the V gene TRBV10-3; D is unresolved. Sequencing used PBMCs. CDR3 amino acids: CAIGGTGLYEQFF. CDR3 in DNA: TGTGCCATCGGCGGCACGGGTCTTTATGAGCAGTTCTTC.